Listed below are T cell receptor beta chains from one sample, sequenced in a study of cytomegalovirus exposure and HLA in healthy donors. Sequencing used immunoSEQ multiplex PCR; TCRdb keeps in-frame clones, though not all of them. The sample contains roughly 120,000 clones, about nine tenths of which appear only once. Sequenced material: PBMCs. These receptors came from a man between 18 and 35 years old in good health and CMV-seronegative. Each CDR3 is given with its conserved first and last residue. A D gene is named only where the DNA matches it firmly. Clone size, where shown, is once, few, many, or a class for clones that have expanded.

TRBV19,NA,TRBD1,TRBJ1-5,TGTGCCAGTAGTAGATTTTCAGGGGGTAATCAGCCCCAGCATTTT,CASSRFSGGNQPQHF
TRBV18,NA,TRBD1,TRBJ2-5,TGTGCCAGCTCACCAGCAGGGGGTCCGGGTTCAGAGACCCAGTACTTC,CASSPAGGPGSETQYF
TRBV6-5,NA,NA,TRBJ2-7,TGTGCCAGCAGGACAGGTGCCTCCTACGAGCAGTACTTC,CASRTGASYEQYF
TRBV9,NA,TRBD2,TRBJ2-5,TGTGCCAGCAGCGTATTGAGCGGGGGGGCCCAAGAGACCCAGTACTTC,CASSVLSGGAQETQYF
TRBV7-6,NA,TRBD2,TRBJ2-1,TGTGCCAGCAGCTTAGGTTCCGGAGGACTAGCGGGAGGGACTCATGAGCAGTTCTTC,CASSLGSGGLAGGTHEQFF
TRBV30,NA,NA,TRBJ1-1,TGTGCCTGGAAGAACAGGGCTGAAGCTTTCTTT,CAWKNRAEAFF
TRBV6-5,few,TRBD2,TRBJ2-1,TGTGCCACACGGGCTAGCGGGGGGAATCACAATGAGCAGTTCTTC,CATRASGGNHNEQFF
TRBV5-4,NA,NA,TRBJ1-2,TGTGCCAGCAGCTTGGGAGGGATACCCGGTGGCTACACCTTC,CASSLGGIPGGYTF
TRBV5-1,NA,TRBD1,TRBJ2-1,TGCGCCAGCAGCCGTACCGGGACAGGGGGATCGAATGAGCAGTTCTTC,CASSRTGTGGSNEQFF
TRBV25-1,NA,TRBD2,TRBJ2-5,TGTGCCAGCAGTGAATTTCTAGGACTAGCGGGTCAAGAGACCCAGTACTTC,CASSEFLGLAGQETQYF
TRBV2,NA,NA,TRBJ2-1,TGTGCCAGCATCCGAAGCTCCGAATACAATGAGCAGTTCTTC,CASIRSSEYNEQFF
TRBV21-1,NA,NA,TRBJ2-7,TGTGCCAGCAGCAAACCCCTGGGGGGGGCTCGATTGTCTAACGAGCAGTACTTC,CASSKPLGGARLSNEQYF
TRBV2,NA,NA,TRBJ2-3,TGTGCCAGCAGTTACCTAGTTGGAGATACGCAGTATTTT,CASSYLVGDTQYF
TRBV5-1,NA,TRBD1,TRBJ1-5,TGCGCCAGCAGCACGGACAGGGGCCAGCCCCAGCATTTT,CASSTDRGQPQHF
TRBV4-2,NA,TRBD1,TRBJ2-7,TGTGCCAGCAGCCAGGGCCGGGACAGGCCCGACGAGCAGTACTTC,CASSQGRDRPDEQYF
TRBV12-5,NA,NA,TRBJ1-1,TGTGCTAGTGGTTTGGAACTTAACACTGAAGCTTTCTTT,CASGLELNTEAFF
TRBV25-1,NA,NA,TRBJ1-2,TGTGCCAGCAGTGAATGGGGGGAACACTATGGCTACACCTTC,CASSEWGEHYGYTF
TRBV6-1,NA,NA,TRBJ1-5,TGTGCCAGCACTTTCGACAGTATCAATCAGCCCCAGCATTTT,CASTFDSINQPQHF
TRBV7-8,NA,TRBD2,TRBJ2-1,TGTGCCAGCAGCGCCCGACTAGCCCGGAGCTCCTACAATGAGCAGTTCTTC,CASSARLARSSYNEQFF